What follows are 5 T cell receptor beta chains derived from one specimen sequenced in a study of Ad26.COV2.S vaccination and SARS-CoV-2 variants. Assay used: immunoSEQ multiplex PCR; TCRdb lists only in-frame clones, some missing. The profile shows about 350,000 clones, approximately 81% of them singletons. Treatment meaning: around 19 received Ad26.COV2.S at low or high dose, single or two shots; a few received placebo; per-sample allocation not given. Samples were taken on day 63 after the first vaccine or placebo injection. Here the sequenced sample was peripheral blood, taken in a trial of Ad26.COV2.S vaccine versus placebo. These receptors came from a person between 18 and 65 years old who received the Ad26.COV2.S COVID-19 vaccine or a placebo.

The genes are TRBV10-3 and TRBJ1-2; D possibly corresponds to TRBD1 (6 bases). Trimming shortened V by 0 bases and J by 10 bases, and 18 bases separated the two germline ends. Germline V lookup: CDR1 ENHRY, CDR2 SYGVKD. The CDR3 is made up of 15 amino acids. The CDR3 is CAISESAGSGVIYTF. In DNA form, the CDR3 reads TGTGCCATCAGTGAGTCTGCTGGGTCAGGGGTGATCTACACCTTC.

The genes are TRBV15 and TRBJ2-5; D remains unclear. V lost 0 bases, J lost 2 bases, and 7 bases lay in between. The CDR3 has 14 residues. Germline CDR1 and CDR2: LNHNV and YYDKDF (reference sequence). The CDR3 region is CATSRDYGQETQYF. The DNA of the CDR3 is TGTGCCACCAGCAGAGATTACGGGCAAGAGACCCAGTACTTC.

In this sample, this clone turned up once. CDR3 nucleotides: TGTGCCAGCAGCATCAGACAGGGCGGGAGGAAGTTCTTC. Protein sequence: CASSIRQGGRKFF. The genes are TRBV7-2 and TRBJ2-1; D is perhaps TRBD2 (8 bases). V was trimmed by 5 bases and J by 14 bases, leaving 19 bases between them. Germline CDR1 reads SGHTA; CDR2 reads FQGNSA. The CDR3 spans 13 residues.

The V call is TRBV20-1, the J call TRBJ2-7; D unresolved. V was pared by 5 bases and J by 9 bases, with 14 bases between. The CDR3 is 11 amino acids. Germline CDR1 and CDR2: DFQATT and SNEGSKA (reference sequence). The CDR3 is CSALTTSGQYF. CDR3 coding DNA: TGCAGTGCTCTAACAACCTCGGGGCAGTACTTC.

The rearrangement links TRBV2 to TRBJ1-2, with 7 bases fitting TRBD1. This CDR3 region has 12 residues. V shed 10 bases, J shed 0 bases, and the junction held 2 bases outside the gene matches. The germline V gene has CDR1 SNHLY and CDR2 FYNNEI. The DNA for the CDR3 is TGTGCCAACAGGGGCCCTAACTATGGCTACACCTTC. This encodes CANRGPNYGYTF. The variable domain in full, with the rest retrieved from reference TRBV2 and TRBJ1-2, is EPEVTQTPSHQVTQMGQEVILRCVPISNHLYFYWYRQILGQKVEFLVSFYNNEISEKSEIFDDQFSVERPDGSNFTLKIRSTKLEDSAMYFCANRGPNYGYTFGSGTRLTVV.